Here is one T cell receptor (beta chain) with its context. The antigen is not known. Assays covered around 10^5 TCR templates per sample. This table comes from immunoSEQ multiplex PCR, and its TCRdb copy is limited to in-frame clones, with some not included. The sample has some 100,000 clones, 93% seen once; the top ten hold about 6.7%. The CDR3 is 13 amino acids. Germline V gene lookup returns CDR1 GTSNPN and CDR2 SVGIG (reference sequence). V gave up 4 bases and J gave up 5 bases, with 15 bases separating them. These data originate in a study of siplizumab effects on memory and regulatory T cells. The study's findings and limits: Versus over 25% in controls, the mappable alloreactive CD4+ clones averaged about 74% Treg-derived with siplizumab. Naive T cells appeared more diverse than memory cells and seemed to be major alloresponse contributors.

What was sequenced was CD8+ T cells sorted from blood. This chain joins TRBV30 and TRBJ2-7; a possible D gene is TRBD1 (5 bases). The sequence was collected from a human donor in good health. The CDR3 loop reads CAWNLGWGNEQYF. In DNA form, the CDR3 reads TGTGCCTGGAACCTGGGGTGGGGCAACGAGCAGTACTTC. Supplemented by reference TRBV30 and TRBJ2-7, the full variable domain reads SQTIHQWPATLVQPVGSPLSLECTVEGTSNPNLYWYRQAAGRGLQLLFYSVGIGQISSEVPQNLSASRPQDRQFILSSKKLLLSDSGFYLCAWNLGWGNEQYFGPGTRLTVT.